The clone carrying this T cell receptor (beta chain) was detected a few times. Its antigen is not identified. This sample is part of a study of memory CD4+ T cells and cytomegalovirus serostatus. Single viable CD3+CD4+CD8-CD45RO+ cells were sorted as the memory CD4+ T cells. General study findings and limits: Of around 160 reported CMV TCRbeta sequences, some 70 were found in memory CD4+ repertoires.

Per the original methods: Out-of-frame sequences were removed, leaving 2,204,828 distinct TCRbeta sequences. TCRdb's table, derived via immunoSEQ multiplex PCR, lists solely in-frame clones and lacks some. That table furnishes V, J and clone size, whereas the DNA furnished D and trimming. The sample lists tens of thousands of clones, roughly 80% occurring once. Source material: memory CD4+ T cells from blood. The clonotype was recovered from an adult in good health and CMV-seronegative.

This chain's CDR3 is CASSEDDRGRRGYGYTF. The CDR3 nucleotides read TGTGCCAGCAGTGAAGATGACAGGGGGCGCCGGGGCTATGGCTACACCTTC. The V gene is TRBV6-1, the J gene TRBJ1-2; the match to TRBD1 covers 10 bases. J was trimmed by 4 bases and V by 1 base; bases with no gene match: 9. The germline CDR1 and CDR2 sequences are MNHNS and SASEGT. CDR3 length equals 17 residues.